This T cell receptor (beta chain) was documented in a study of identical twins. Findings of the study overall: For cord blood, abundant beta clonotypes had fewer insertions, unlike memory repertoires, which showed none.

With respect to this clonotype: The antigen is undetermined.

A single record per CDR3 protein comes from TCRdb applying MiXCR to the 5' RACE reads. The sample includes some 500,000 distinct CDR3 sequences, roughly an eighth of them seen just once. Healthy Caucasians made up all donors. Germline CDR1 and CDR2: LGHNA and YSLEER. After removal of 0 bases from V and 1 base from J, the junction contained 3 bases not matched to a gene. The CDR3 has 16 residues. These data were also filed under a second study, of yellow fever vaccine responses in identical twins.

This sequence was found in a woman under 30 in good health. The sequencing sample was made of CD4+ T cells sorted from blood. V and J are TRBV4-3 and TRBJ1-3, with 7 bases lining up with TRBD1. CDR3 sequence reads: CASSQEPTGSGNTIYF. CDR3 coding DNA: TGCGCCAGCAGCCAAGAGCCGACAGGGTCTGGAAACACCATATATTTT.